This TCR beta chain was identified during a study of TIL therapy for anti-PD-1-resistant metastatic lung cancer. Study at large: Median tumor PD-L1 proportion score was approximately 6.3%.

Described time point: pre-treatment sample, taken before nivolumab and TIL therapy. The germline CDR1 and CDR2 sequences are LNHNV and YYDKDF (reference sequence). Trimming took 3 bases from V and 0 from J, leaving 6 bases between them. The length of the CDR3 is 14 residues. Sequencing used immunoSEQ v3. Only in-frame clones appear in the TCRdb table, and some are missing; sequencing was by immunoSEQ multiplex PCR. The sample lists about 32,000 clones, just under 75% seen once, with 2.7% in the top ten. This chain links TRBV15 with TRBJ1-3; D uncertain. This sequence was found in a woman aged 30-85 years with non-small cell lung cancer. This specimen was blood, taken at baseline. DNA of the CDR3: TGTGCCACCAGCAGCCAGGACTCTGGAAACACCATATATTTT. Translation: CATSSQDSGNTIYF.